This T cell receptor (beta chain) was captured in a study of T cells expressing NK-cell markers. CDR3 length equals 14 residues. TCRdb reprocessed the 5' RACE reads, with one entry per CDR3 protein and no DNA. The table for this sample gives approximately 380,000 distinct CDR3 sequences. The sample was blood T cells: a sorted CD56 or NKG2C T cell subset, CD4+ or CD8+ T cells, or bulk PBMC T cells (not recorded which). This rearrangement joins TRBV12-3 or TRBV12-4 to TRBJ2-3; TCRdb names TRBD1, which stays unverified in the absence of DNA. This receptor was taken from a man aged 18-69 years in good health. The CDR3 is CASYPPDRTDTQYF.